These T cell receptor beta chains were read from a single sample in a study of T cell repertoires in cytomegalovirus infection. TCRdb passed the reads through MiXCR, listing each CDR3 protein once. Of 40,000 to 50,000 distinct CDR3 sequences listed, about 20% are singletons. The antigens for these receptors are not known. Input material: PBMCs, sequenced either directly or after in vitro stimulation (not recorded which). The receptors were sampled from a human donor in good health (CMV status not recorded). Some clones in this sample may be carry-over from other donors' samples. CDR3s include the opening cysteine and the closing phenylalanine or tryptophan. A D gene is named only where the DNA matches it firmly. A row's size may be missing; if present it is once, few, many or a size class.

size	V	D	J	CDR3	DNA
-	TRBV5-3	-	TRBJ1-5	CASSLLAAYSNQPQHF	TGTGCCAGCAGCTTGTTGGCAGCGTATAGCAATCAGCCCCAGCATTTT
-	TRBV5-4	-	TRBJ2-2	CASSFKRGSYPGELFF	TGTGCCAGCAGCTTTAAGAGGGGGAGCTATCCCGGGGAGCTGTTTTTT
many	TRBV7-2	-	TRBJ1-5	CASSLNPSNQPQHF	TGTGCCAGCAGCTTAAATCCGAGCAATCAGCCCCAGCATTTT
-	TRBV20-1	-	TRBJ2-1	CSARDLNEQFF	TGCAGTGCCCGGGACCTCAATGAGCAGTTCTTC
once	TRBV29-1	-	TRBJ2-7	CSAARDLEYEQYF	TGCAGCGCTGCCCGGGACTTGGAATACGAGCAGTACTTC
-	TRBV20-1	-	TRBJ2-1	CSAFGGTYNEQFF	TGCAGTGCTTTCGGGGGTACCTACAATGAGCAGTTCTTC
many	TRBV7-2	TRBD1	TRBJ2-2	CASSQGQGDTGELFF	TGTGCCAGCAGCCAAGGACAGGGGGACACCGGGGAGCTGTTTTTT
-	TRBV20-1	-	TRBJ1-6	CSAAQGSPLHF	TGCAGTGCGGCCCAGGGTTCACCCCTCCACTTT
many	TRBV12-3/TRBV12-4	TRBD2	TRBJ2-1	CASSRLAGGPIEQFF	TGTGCCAGCAGCCGACTAGCGGGAGGGCCAATTGAGCAGTTCTTC
many	TRBV30	-	TRBJ2-3	CAWRGKSTDTQYF	TGTGCCTGGAGGGGGAAAAGCACAGATACGCAGTATTTT
few	TRBV12-3/TRBV12-4	-	TRBJ2-1	CASSFNFYEQFF	TGTGCCAGCAGTTTCAATTTTTATGAGCAGTTCTTC
many	TRBV10-3	TRBD1	TRBJ2-7	CAIMGQGAYEQYF	TGTGCCATCATGGGACAGGGGGCCTACGAGCAGTACTTC
many	TRBV12-3/TRBV12-4	TRBD1	TRBJ2-2	CASSRGPRTGDTGELFF	TGTGCCAGCAGTCGAGGGCCTCGGACAGGGGACACCGGGGAGCTGTTTTTT
many	TRBV7-2	-	TRBJ1-2	CASSWGGRRDYGYTF	TGTGCCAGCAGCTGGGGGGGCAGAAGGGACTATGGCTACACCTTC
-	TRBV13	TRBD1	TRBJ1-4	CASSRRTGLNEKLFF	TGTGCCAGCAGCCGCCGGACAGGGCTAAATGAAAAACTGTTTTTT
-	TRBV5-5	TRBD1	TRBJ2-5	CASSWGQGGWETQYF	TGTGCCAGCAGCTGGGGACAGGGCGGTTGGGAGACCCAGTACTTC
-	TRBV2	TRBD2	TRBJ2-5	CASSKGPGGRVKTQYF	TGTGCCAGCAGTAAGGGTCCTGGCGGGAGAGTAAAGACCCAGTACTTC
-	TRBV5-1	-	TRBJ2-2	CASSLLANTGELFF	TGCGCCAGCAGCTTGCTCGCGAACACCGGGGAGCTGTTTTTT
-	TRBV2	TRBD1	TRBJ1-5	CASSAGTGPNQPQHF	TGTGCCAGCAGTGCCGGGACAGGCCCAAATCAGCCCCAGCATTTT
few	TRBV5-5	-	TRBJ2-7	CASSLLGGSFYEQYF	TGTGCCAGCAGCTTGCTGGGGGGCTCTTTCTACGAGCAGTACTTC
many	TRBV4-1	TRBD1	TRBJ1-5	CASSQTGGNQPQHF	TGCGCCAGCAGCCAGACAGGGGGCAATCAGCCCCAGCATTTT
many	TRBV7-2	TRBD1	TRBJ2-7	CASSPRTGYREQYF	TGTGCCAGCAGTCCCAGGACAGGGTATCGCGAGCAGTACTTC
-	TRBV5-6	-	TRBJ2-5	CASSFRETQYF	TGTGCCAGCAGCTTTCGGGAGACCCAGTACTTC
-	TRBV7-2	TRBD2	TRBJ2-7	CASSFRSGNYEQYF	TGTGCCAGCAGCTTCCGAAGCGGGAACTACGAGCAGTACTTC
many	TRBV12-5	TRBD2	TRBJ2-5	CASGLMLAGGPLETQYF	TGTGCTAGTGGTTTGATGCTAGCGGGGGGCCCCCTGGAGACCCAGTACTTC
-	TRBV7-9	-	TRBJ1-1	CASSPSGTTEAFF	TGTGCCAGCAGCCCCTCAGGGACCACTGAAGCTTTCTTT
-	TRBV4-1	TRBD2	TRBJ2-7	CASSPLIGLAGDEQYF	TGCGCCAGCAGCCCTCTAATCGGACTAGCGGGAGACGAGCAGTACTTC
many	TRBV7-4	TRBD1	TRBJ1-3	CASRSPGQGDFLGNTIYF	TGTGCCAGCAGGTCCCCGGGACAGGGAGACTTTCTTGGAAACACCATATATTTT
-	TRBV20-1	TRBD1	TRBJ1-1	CSARDQGTGRKGAFF	TGCAGTGCTAGAGATCAAGGGACAGGGCGGAAAGGAGCTTTCTTT
many	TRBV5-1	TRBD2	TRBJ2-2	CASSFVLAGPAGELFF	TGCGCCAGCAGCTTTGTACTAGCGGGACCGGCCGGGGAGCTGTTTTTT
many	TRBV7-2	TRBD2	TRBJ2-7	CASSSRGGYEQYF	TGTGCCAGCAGCTCGCGGGGGGGCTACGAGCAGTACTTC
-	TRBV12-3/TRBV12-4	-	TRBJ2-5	CASSFHVGAQYF	TGTGCCAGCAGTTTCCACGTCGGGGCCCAGTACTTC
-	TRBV6-5	TRBD1	TRBJ1-1	CASTRDREAFF	TGTGCCAGCACCCGGGACAGAGAAGCTTTCTTT
few	TRBV2	-	TRBJ2-3	CASSLQAGPDTQYF	TGTGCCAGCAGTCTTCAGGCGGGTCCAGATACGCAGTATTTT
few	TRBV20-1	-	TRBJ1-5	CSARVPVGNQPQHF	TGCAGTGCTAGAGTTCCAGTGGGCAATCAGCCCCAGCATTTT
few	TRBV29-1	TRBD1	TRBJ2-7	CSVEGQGASEQYF	TGCAGCGTTGAAGGACAGGGGGCGTCCGAGCAGTACTTC
-	TRBV9	TRBD1	TRBJ1-2	CASSVVGGGNGYTF	TGTGCCAGCAGCGTAGTAGGGGGCGGTAATGGCTACACCTTC
many	TRBV12-3/TRBV12-4	TRBD2	TRBJ2-1	CASSPLAGGSYNEQFF	TGTGCCAGCAGCCCTTTAGCGGGAGGTTCCTACAATGAGCAGTTCTTC
few	TRBV11-3	TRBD1	TRBJ2-3	CASSPRGTGGTDTQYF	TGTGCCAGCAGCCCTAGGGGGACAGGGGGCACAGATACGCAGTATTTT
many	TRBV28	TRBD1	TRBJ1-4	CASSDAGQGNEKLFF	TGTGCCAGCAGTGACGCGGGACAGGGTAATGAAAAACTGTTTTTT
many	TRBV7-2	-	TRBJ2-2	CASSEGTRDTGELFF	TGTGCCAGCAGTGAAGGGACGAGAGACACCGGGGAGCTGTTTTTT